The entry that follows covers one T cell receptor beta chain sequence. The target antigen is unknown. The TRB libraries of cDNA were built by UMI-labeled 5' RACE. TCRdb reprocessed the 5' RACE reads and reports one entry per CDR3 protein, with no DNA. This table lists under 150,000 distinct CDR3 sequences. Germline CDR1 MNHEY, CDR2 SMNVEV (reference sequence). This CDR3 has 13 amino acids. This entry belongs to a study of CXCR3-negative and CXCR3-positive naive CD8 T cells. Broader study findings: Memory, not naive, CXCR3-negative and CXCR3-positive cells differed in TRBV-TRBJ usage. In CXCR3-positive naive cells, the TRB CDR3s were more hydrophobic than in CXCR3-negative naive cells. Memory CD8+ cells had much lower diversity, and both naive subsets had comparably high diversity. PBMCs showed partially decreased CXCR3 expression after cryopreservation, and most assays used fresh PBMCs.

Definition of naive CD8+ T cells rested on a CD45RO-CCR7+CD27+CD95- profile. The clonotype originates from a human donor in good health. Some clones in this sample may be carry-over from other donors' samples. Sequences were obtained from naive CXCR3+ CD8+ T cells from blood. Subset described: CD45RO-CCR7+CD27+CD95- naive CD8+ T cells expressing CXCR3 (TNR3+). This rearrangement joins TRBV27 to TRBJ2-5; TCRdb lists TRBD1, though no DNA is available to test this call. CDR3 region: CASATGDVETQYF.